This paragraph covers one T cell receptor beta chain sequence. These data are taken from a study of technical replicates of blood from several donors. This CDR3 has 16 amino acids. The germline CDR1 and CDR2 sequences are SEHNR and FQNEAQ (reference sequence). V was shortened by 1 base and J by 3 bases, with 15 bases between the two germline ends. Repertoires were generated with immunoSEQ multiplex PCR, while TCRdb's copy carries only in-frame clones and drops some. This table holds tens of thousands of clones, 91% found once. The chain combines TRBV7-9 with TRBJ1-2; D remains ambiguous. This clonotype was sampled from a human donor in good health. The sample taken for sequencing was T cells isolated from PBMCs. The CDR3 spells CASSLDGLSGYYGYTF. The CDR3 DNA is TGTGCCAGCAGCTTAGATGGACTTTCTGGGTACTATGGCTACACCTTC.